A selection of T cell receptor beta chains follows, all from one sample in a study of beta chain features in type 1 diabetes. Assay used: immunoSEQ multiplex PCR; TCRdb lists only in-frame clones, some missing. Of under 150,000 clones in the sample, 48% are singletons; the top ten hold 0.42%. Sequencing input: Tregs from blood. These TCRs come from a man between 18 and 29 years old in good health. Both conserved end residues are part of each CDR3.

TRBJ1-5	TRBV7-9	CASSITGLNQPQHF
TRBJ2-7	TRBV18	CASSPPSGPLYEQYF
TRBJ1-5	TRBV30	CAWSNGQGNQPQHF
TRBJ2-5	TRBV11-2	CASSLGSIAGGAETQYF
TRBJ2-7	TRBV19	CASSMDRGRYEQYF
TRBJ2-3	TRBV5-6	CASSFGGGPPDTQYF
TRBJ1-2	TRBV28	CASSFPGQSFYGYTF
TRBJ2-1	TRBV4-2	CASSQGTGTSGQFF
TRBJ2-3	TRBV19	CASSPGTGVGDTQYF
TRBJ2-3	TRBV5-6	CASSLVLALGFTDTQYF
TRBJ1-5	TRBV7-9	CASSLAGGTGAGQPQHF
TRBJ2-5	TRBV18	CASSQTGTQRTQYF
TRBJ2-5	TRBV10-3	CAISETSGTGGSETQYF
TRBJ2-5	TRBV19	CAVSRGETQYF
TRBJ2-3	TRBV25-1	CAGGLAGGTDTQYF
TRBJ1-2	TRBV4-3	CASSQGLSRNYGYTF
TRBJ2-2	TRBV6-7	CASRSLLAPAAGELFF
TRBJ2-3	TRBV12-1	CASSHGNRGLRTDTQYF
TRBJ1-1	TRBV15	CATSRERAGPGTEAFF
TRBJ2-7	TRBV4-3	CASSQGRLAGQYF
.	TRBV29-1	CSVLGVSYEQYF
.	TRBV10-3	CAISEPTRGYEQYF
TRBJ2-1	TRBV23-1	CTSSHPVRRKEVEFF